This T cell receptor (beta chain) was captured in a study of HIV-infected patients and healthy controls. This clonotype was observed many times. Germline V gene lookup returns CDR1 SGHRS and CDR2 YFSETQ. V was pared by 4 bases and J by 2 bases, with 12 bases between. CDR3 size: 14 residues. TCRdb re-derived calls from the 5' RACE reads in MiXCR, one entry per CDR3 protein. The sample lists roughly 68,000 distinct CDR3 sequences, less than 20% occurring once. The clonotype originates from a human donor in good health. This chain joins TRBV5-1 and TRBJ2-5, with a weak D call TRBD1 (6 bases). The sample was CD4+ T cells from blood. The CDR3 coding sequence is TGCGCCAGCAGCCTACAGGGAGTTCAAGAGACCCAGTACTTC. It encodes CASSLQGVQETQYF. The full variable domain, rest sourced from reference TRBV5-1 and TRBJ2-5, is KAGVTQTPRYLIKTRGQQVTLSCSPISGHRSVSWYQQTPGQGLQFLFEYFSETQRNKGNFPGRFSGRQFSNSRSEMNVSTLELGDSALYLCASSLQGVQETQYFGPGTRLLVL.